This TCR beta chain was sequenced in a study of T cell changes during pregnancy in multiple sclerosis. Germline loops: CDR1 SGHVS, CDR2 FNYEAQ. This CDR3 has 15 residues. Unmatched junction bases numbered 6, after V lost 4 bases and J lost 0 bases. Sequencing was performed with immunoSEQ multiplex PCR; in TCRdb, only in-frame clones are kept and a portion is missing. The data hold about 57,000 clones, with about 92% observed a single time. The source of this sequence is a female donor with multiple sclerosis, enrolled in a pregnancy study. Sequenced material: peripheral blood, taken after pregnancy. The rearrangement links TRBV7-6 to TRBJ2-7; 7 nucleotides agree with TRBD1. The CDR3 region has the DNA TGTGCCAGCAGCTCGGACAGGCGATTCTCCTACGAGCAGTACTTC. Protein product: CASSSDRRFSYEQYF.